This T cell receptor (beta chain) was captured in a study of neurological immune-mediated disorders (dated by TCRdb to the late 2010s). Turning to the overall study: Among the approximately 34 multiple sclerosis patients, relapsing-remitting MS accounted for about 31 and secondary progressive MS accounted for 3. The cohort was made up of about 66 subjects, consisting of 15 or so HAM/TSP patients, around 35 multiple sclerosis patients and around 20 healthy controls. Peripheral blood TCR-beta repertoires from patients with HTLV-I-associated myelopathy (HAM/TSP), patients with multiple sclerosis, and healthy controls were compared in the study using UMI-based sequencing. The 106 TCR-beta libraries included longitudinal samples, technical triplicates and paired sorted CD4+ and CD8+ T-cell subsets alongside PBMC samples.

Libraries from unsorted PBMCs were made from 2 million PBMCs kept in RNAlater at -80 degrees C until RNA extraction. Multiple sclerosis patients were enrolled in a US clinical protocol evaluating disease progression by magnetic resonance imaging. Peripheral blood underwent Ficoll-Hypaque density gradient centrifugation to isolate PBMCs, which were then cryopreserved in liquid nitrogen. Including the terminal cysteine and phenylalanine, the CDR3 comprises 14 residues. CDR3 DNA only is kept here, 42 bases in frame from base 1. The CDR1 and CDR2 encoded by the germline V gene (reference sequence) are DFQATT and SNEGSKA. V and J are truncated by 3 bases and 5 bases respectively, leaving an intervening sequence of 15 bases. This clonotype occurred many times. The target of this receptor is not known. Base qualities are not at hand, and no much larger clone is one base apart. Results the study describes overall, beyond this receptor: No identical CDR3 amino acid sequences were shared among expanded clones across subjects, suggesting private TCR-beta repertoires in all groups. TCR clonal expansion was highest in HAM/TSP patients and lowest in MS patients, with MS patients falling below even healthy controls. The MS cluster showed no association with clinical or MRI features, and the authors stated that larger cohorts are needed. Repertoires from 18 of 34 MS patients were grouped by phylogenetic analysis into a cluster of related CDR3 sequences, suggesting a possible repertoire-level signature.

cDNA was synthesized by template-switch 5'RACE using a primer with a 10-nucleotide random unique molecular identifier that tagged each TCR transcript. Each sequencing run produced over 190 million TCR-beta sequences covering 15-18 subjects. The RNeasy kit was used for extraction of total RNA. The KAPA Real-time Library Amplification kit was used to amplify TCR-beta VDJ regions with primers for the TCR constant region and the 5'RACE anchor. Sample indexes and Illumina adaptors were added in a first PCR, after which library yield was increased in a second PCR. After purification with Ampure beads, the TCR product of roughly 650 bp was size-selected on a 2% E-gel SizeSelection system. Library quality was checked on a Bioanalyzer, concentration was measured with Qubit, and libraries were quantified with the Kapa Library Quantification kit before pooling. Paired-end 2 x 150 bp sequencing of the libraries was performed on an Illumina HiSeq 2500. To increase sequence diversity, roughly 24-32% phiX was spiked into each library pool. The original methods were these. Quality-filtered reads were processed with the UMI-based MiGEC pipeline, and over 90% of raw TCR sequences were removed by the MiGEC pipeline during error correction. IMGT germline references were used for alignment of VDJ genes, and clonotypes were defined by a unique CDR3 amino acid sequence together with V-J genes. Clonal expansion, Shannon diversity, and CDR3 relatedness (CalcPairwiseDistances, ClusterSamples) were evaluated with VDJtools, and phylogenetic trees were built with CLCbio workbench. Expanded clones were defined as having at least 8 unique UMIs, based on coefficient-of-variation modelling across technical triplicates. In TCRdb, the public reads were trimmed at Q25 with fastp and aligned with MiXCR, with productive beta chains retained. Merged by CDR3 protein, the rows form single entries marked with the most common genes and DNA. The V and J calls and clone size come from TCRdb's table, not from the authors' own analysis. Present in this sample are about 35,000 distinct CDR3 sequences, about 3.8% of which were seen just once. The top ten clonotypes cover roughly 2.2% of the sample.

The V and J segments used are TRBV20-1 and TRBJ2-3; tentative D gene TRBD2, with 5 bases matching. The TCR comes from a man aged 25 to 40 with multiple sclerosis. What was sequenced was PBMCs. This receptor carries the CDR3 CSASRDGGGDTQYF. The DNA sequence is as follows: TGCAGTGCTAGTCGAGACGGAGGTGGAGATACGCAGTATTTT.